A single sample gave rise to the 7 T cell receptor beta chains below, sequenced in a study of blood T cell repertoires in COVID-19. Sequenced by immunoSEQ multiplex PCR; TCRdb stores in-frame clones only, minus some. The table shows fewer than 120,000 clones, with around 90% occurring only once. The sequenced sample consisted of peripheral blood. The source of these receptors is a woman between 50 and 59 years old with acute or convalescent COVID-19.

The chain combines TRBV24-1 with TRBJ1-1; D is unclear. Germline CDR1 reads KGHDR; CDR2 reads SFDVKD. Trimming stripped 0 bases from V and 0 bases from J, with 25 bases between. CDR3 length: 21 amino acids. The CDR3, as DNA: TGTGCCACCAGTGATTTGAACCCAGGCACCACACGGCCGCGGGTGAACACTGAAGCTTTCTTT. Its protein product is CATSDLNPGTTRPRVNTEAFF.

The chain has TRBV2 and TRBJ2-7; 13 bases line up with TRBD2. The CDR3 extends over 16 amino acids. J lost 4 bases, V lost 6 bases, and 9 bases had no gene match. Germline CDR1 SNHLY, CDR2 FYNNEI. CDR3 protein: CASRASTSGRSYEQYF. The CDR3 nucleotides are TGTGCCAGCAGGGCCTCGACTAGCGGGAGGTCATACGAGCAGTACTTC.

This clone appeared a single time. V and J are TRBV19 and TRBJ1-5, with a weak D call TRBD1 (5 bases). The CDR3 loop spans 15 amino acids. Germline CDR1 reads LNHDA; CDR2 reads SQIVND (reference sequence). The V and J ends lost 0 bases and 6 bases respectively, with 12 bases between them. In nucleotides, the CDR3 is TGTGCCAGTAGTATAGATCAACCAGGGTCTCAGCCCCAGCATTTT. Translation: CASSIDQPGSQPQHF.

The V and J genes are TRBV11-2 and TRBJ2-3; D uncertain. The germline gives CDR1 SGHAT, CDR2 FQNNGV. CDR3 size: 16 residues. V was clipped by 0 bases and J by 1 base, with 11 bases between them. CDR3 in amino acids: CASSLDTRGGTDTQYF. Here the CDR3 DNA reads TGTGCCAGCAGCTTAGATACGAGAGGAGGCACAGATACGCAGTATTTT.

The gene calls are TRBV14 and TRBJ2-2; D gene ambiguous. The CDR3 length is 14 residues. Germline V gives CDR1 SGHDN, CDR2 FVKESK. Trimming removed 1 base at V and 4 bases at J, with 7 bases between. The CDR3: CASSQGLFTGELFF. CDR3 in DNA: TGTGCCAGCAGCCAAGGGCTTTTCACCGGGGAGCTGTTTTTT.

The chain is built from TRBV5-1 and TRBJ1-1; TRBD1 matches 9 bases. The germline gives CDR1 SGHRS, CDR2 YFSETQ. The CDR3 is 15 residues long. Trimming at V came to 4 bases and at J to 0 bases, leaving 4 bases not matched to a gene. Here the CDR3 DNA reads TGCGCCAGCAGCCCGGGACAGGGACTGAACACTGAAGCTTTCTTT. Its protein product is CASSPGQGLNTEAFF.

The DNA of the CDR3 is TGTGCCTGGAGTGTAAGTCAGGAGGGCCCCTTGGGCACTGAAGCTTTCTTT. Its protein product is CAWSVSQEGPLGTEAFF. The chain combines TRBV30 with TRBJ1-1; no definite D call. This CDR3 has 17 residues. Germline CDR1 GTSNPN, CDR2 SVGIG (reference sequence). The V gene lost 0 bases and the J gene lost 4 bases, with 21 bases spanning the gap.